Listed below are T cell receptor beta chains from one sample, sequenced in a study of T cell changes during pregnancy in multiple sclerosis. The table came from immunoSEQ multiplex PCR; TCRdb's copy has only in-frame clones and leaves some out. The sample includes 90,000 to 120,000 clones, about nine tenths of them seen just once. The material sequenced was peripheral blood, taken after pregnancy. Receptors were obtained from a female donor with multiple sclerosis, enrolled in a pregnancy study. Both conserved end residues are part of each CDR3.

v_call,cdr3_aa
TRBV18,CASSQTGDNYGYTF
TRBV6-6,CASSTGQGASNQPQHF
TRBV7-3,CASSKDRATYNEQFF
TRBV9,CASSPFRWGESETQYF
TRBV6-4,CASSDTPQALPGGYTF
TRBV6-1,CASRGHIGTEAFF
TRBV6-5,CASSGTAGTEAFF
TRBV5-6,CASSGGQGYGYTF
TRBV19,CASAPGTGHYGYTF
TRBV10-1,CASSETNRGTYEQYF
TRBV7-9,CASSTTGQVIWNTEAFF
TRBV7-2,CASSSSVRGGETQYF
TRBV7-3,CASSLSWGEGTEAFF
TRBV6-5,CASSYSRDSYEQYF
TRBV2,CASSRLAGGWETQYF
TRBV15,CATSVGGTGPEKLFF
TRBV5-1,CASRDSRYGYTF
TRBV4-2,CASSPGTSAKETQYF
TRBV4-2,CASSQRTGGLDGYTF
TRBV19,CASSMTRASNQPQHF
TRBV29-1,CSVEKQQQTEAFF
TRBV6-5,CASSDDRHGYTF
TRBV6-1,CASSRDTFYGYTF
TRBV11-2,CASSLGGHKAYF
TRBV9,CASSGAPERGYNEQFF
TRBV2,CASSRLAEETQYF
TRBV7-8,CASSLGAPSEQYF
TRBV5-4,CASSMLDRGRNTEAFF
TRBV7-9,CASSLGLGDRAGNTIYF
TRBV6-1,CASSAPRVRAEQYF
TRBV2,CASSVLGGKSSGANVLTF
TRBV2,CASSGGTGGSGIEEKLFF
TRBV7-9,CASSLGTEPYGYTF
TRBV6-5,CASSLHPASPQHF
TRBV20-1,CSASSQGVSF
TRBV4-2,CASSQEAGAGEVSETQYF
TRBV4-1,CASSTNRLRLTFLNYGYTF
TRBV15,CATSRPGQGVFTGELFF
TRBV6-5,CASSRTDPNQPQHF
TRBV9,CASSVVADRYNEQFF
TRBV27,CASSLTGNQPQHF
TRBV6-5,CATKRGQGNEKLFF
TRBV11-2,CASSSHTTSRTTDTQYF
TRBV9,CASSDETGAKDTQYF
TRBV6-1,CASRTGTGGPQDF
TRBV5-4,CASSRTGEGGYGYTF
TRBV4-2,CASSQDLESGELFF
TRBV4-2,CASSQRDRWNEQFF
TRBV11-2,CASSFGGSTDTQYF
TRBV7-8,CASSLALRQGYTEAFF
TRBV29-1,CSVGSTGGYEQYF
TRBV6-5,CASSYPGGYGYTF
TRBV6-5,CASSPGQGNTEAFF
TRBV6-5,CASRQGSSEAFF
TRBV10-3,CAISDLLGAGRGRGSTEAFF
TRBV9,CASSVGSGDYEQYF
TRBV28,CASKLGGNQETQYF
TRBV6-1,CASSEGTENSPLHF
TRBV29-1,CSAGDSRKLFF
TRBV7-3,CASSPGVGNEQFF